What follows is one T cell receptor (beta chain) and its context. This entry comes from a study of technical replicates of blood from several donors. The protocol was immunoSEQ multiplex PCR, while the TCRdb copy is restricted to in-frame clones and leaves out a portion. Here the sample spans about 70,000 clones, roughly 93% being singletons. Germline V gives CDR1 SGHTA, CDR2 FQGNSA. This CDR3 has 17 residues. The V segment lost 1 base and the J segment 5 bases; nucleotides outside the gene matches: 13. The rearrangement uses TRBV7-2 and TRBJ2-5; 7 bases are a match to TRBD2. This TCR derives from a human donor in good health. The sample consisted of T cells isolated from PBMCs. Here the CDR3 reads CASSLVWGGSVGETQYF. The CDR3 bases are TGTGCCAGCAGCTTAGTCTGGGGCGGGAGCGTGGGGGAGACCCAGTACTTC. Full variable domain (missing parts from reference TRBV7-2 and TRBJ2-5): GAGVSQSPSNKVTEKGKDVELRCDPISGHTALYWYRQSLGQGLEFLIYFQGNSAPDKSGLPSDRFSAERTGGSVSTLTIQRTQQEDSAVYLCASSLVWGGSVGETQYFGPGTRLLVL.